The entry below describes one TCR beta chain. Its target is unknown. The germline CDR1 and CDR2 sequences are SNHLY and FYNNEI. The CDR3 spans 18 residues. Trimming shortened V by 5 bases and J by 4 bases, and 27 bases separated the two germline ends. Donors counted as nominally healthy when sampled, yet unrecorded immune exposures were likely. With 60 Vbeta and 13 Jbeta primers, the PCR was carried out. TCRdb's copy holds only in-frame clones and misses some; the assay was immunoSEQ multiplex PCR. Here the sample spans fewer than 90,000 clones, over 60% being singletons. This entry is derived from a study of cytomegalovirus exposure and HLA in healthy donors. Study summary: Within an early data release were about 80 million unique TCRs drawn from HLA-typed donors. Study-wide results and limits: It was confirmed in vitro that a few of the CMV-associated chains were specific for CMV antigens. Presence/absence analysis assumed near-uniform sequencing depth across donors.

The receptor's source is a man aged 25-45 years in good health and CMV-seronegative. The sequenced sample was PBMCs. The gene calls are TRBV2 and TRBJ2-7, with D possibly TRBD2 on 6 matching bases. In DNA form, the CDR3 reads TGTGCCAGCAGTCCGGGAGCAGGGCGCGGGGAGGCTACTTACGAGCAGTACTTC. Its protein is CASSPGAGRGEATYEQYF.